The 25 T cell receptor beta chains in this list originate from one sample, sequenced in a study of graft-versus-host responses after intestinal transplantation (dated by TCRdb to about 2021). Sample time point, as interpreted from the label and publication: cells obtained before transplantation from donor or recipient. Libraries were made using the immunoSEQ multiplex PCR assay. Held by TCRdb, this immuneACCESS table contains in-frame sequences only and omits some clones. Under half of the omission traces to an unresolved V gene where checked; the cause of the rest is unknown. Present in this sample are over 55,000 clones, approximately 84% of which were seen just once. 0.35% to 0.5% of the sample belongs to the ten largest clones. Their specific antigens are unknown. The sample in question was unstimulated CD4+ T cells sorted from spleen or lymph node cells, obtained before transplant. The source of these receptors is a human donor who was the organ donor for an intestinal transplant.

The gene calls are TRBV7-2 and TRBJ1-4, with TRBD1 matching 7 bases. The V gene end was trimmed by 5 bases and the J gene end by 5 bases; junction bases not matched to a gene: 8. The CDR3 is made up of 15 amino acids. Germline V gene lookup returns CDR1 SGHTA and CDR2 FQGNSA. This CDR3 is CASSPETGLNEKLFF. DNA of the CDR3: TGTGCCAGCAGCCCGGAGACAGGGTTGAATGAAAAACTGTTTTTT. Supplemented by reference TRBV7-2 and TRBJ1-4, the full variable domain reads GAGVSQSPSNKVTEKGKDVELRCDPISGHTALYWYRQSLGQGLEFLIYFQGNSAPDKSGLPSDRFSAERTGGSVSTLTIQRTQQEDSAVYLCASSPETGLNEKLFFGSGTQLSVL.

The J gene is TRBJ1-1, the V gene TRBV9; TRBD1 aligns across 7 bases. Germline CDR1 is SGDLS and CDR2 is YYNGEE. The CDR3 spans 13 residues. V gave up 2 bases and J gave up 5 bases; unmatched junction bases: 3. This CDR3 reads CASSVGTATEAFF. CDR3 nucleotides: TGTGCCAGCAGCGTCGGGACAGCAACTGAAGCTTTCTTT.

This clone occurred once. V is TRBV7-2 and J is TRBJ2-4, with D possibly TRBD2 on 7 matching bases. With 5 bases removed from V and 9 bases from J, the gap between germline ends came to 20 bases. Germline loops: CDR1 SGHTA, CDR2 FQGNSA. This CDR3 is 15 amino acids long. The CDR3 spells CASSGGGWNEGIQYF. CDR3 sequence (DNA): TGTGCCAGCAGCGGGGGGGGCTGGAATGAGGGCATTCAGTACTTC.

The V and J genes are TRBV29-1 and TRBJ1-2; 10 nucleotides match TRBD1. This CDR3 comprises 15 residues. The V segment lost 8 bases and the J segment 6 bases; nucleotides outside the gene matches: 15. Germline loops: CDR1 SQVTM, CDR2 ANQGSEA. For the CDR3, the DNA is TGCAGCATTCCCGAAGGGACAGGGGCATGGAATGGCTACACCTTC. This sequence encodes CSIPEGTGAWNGYTF.

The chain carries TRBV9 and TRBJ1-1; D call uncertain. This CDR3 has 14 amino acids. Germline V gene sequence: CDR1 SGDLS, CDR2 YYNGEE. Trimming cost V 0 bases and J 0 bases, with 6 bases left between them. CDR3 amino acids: CASSVVSVNTEAFF. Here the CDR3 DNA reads TGTGCCAGCAGCGTAGTCTCAGTGAACACTGAAGCTTTCTTT.

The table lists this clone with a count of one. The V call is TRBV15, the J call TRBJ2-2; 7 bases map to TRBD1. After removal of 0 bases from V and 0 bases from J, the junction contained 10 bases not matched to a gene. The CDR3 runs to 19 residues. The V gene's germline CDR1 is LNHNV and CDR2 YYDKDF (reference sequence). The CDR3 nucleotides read TGTGCCACCAGCAGAGACCTTTTGCCGACAGGGTCGAACACCGGGGAGCTGTTTTTT. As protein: CATSRDLLPTGSNTGELFF.

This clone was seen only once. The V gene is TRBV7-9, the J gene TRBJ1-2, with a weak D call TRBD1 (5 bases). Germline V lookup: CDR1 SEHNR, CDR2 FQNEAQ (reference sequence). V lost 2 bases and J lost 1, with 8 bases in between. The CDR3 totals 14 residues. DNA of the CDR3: TGTGCCAGCAGCTTATTCAGGGATAACTATGGCTACACCTTC. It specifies CASSLFRDNYGYTF.

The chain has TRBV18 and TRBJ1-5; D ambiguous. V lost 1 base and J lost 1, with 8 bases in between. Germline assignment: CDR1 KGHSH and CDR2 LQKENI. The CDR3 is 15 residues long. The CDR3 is CASSPQQVSNQPQHF. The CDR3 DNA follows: TGTGCCAGCTCACCACAGCAGGTCAGCAATCAGCCCCAGCATTTT.

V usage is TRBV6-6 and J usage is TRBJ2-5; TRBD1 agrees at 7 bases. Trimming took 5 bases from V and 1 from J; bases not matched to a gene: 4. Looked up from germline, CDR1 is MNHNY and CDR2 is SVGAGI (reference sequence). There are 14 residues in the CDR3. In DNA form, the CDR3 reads TGTGCCAGCAGTGCCTACAGGGGCCAAGAGACCCAGTACTTC. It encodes CASSAYRGQETQYF.

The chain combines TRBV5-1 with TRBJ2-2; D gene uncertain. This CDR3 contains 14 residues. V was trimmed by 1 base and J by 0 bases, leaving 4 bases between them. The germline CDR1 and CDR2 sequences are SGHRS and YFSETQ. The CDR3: CASSLLSNTGELFF. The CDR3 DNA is TGCGCCAGCAGCTTGCTTTCGAACACCGGGGAGCTGTTTTTT.

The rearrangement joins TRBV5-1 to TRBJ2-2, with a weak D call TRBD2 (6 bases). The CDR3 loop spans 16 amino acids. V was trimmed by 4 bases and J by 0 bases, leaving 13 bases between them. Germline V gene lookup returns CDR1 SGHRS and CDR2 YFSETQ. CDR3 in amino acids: CASSPGLSANTGELFF. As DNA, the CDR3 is TGCGCCAGCAGCCCAGGACTATCCGCGAACACCGGGGAGCTGTTTTTT.

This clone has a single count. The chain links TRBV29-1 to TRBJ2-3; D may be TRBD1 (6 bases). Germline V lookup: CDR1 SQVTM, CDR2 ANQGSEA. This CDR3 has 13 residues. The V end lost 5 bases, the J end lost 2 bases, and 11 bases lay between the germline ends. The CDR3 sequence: CSVPGATTDTQYF. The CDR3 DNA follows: TGCAGCGTTCCAGGGGCAACCACAGATACGCAGTATTTT.

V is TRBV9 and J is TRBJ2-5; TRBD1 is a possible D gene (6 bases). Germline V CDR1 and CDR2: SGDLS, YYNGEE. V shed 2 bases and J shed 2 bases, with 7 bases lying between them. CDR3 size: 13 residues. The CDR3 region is CASSVQGQETQYF. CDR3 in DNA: TGTGCCAGCAGCGTTCAGGGGCAAGAGACCCAGTACTTC.

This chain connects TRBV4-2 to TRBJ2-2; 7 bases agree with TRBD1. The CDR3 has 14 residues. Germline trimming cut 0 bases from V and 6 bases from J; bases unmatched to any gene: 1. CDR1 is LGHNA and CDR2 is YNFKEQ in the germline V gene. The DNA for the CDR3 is TGTGCCAGCAGCCAAGATCAGGGGGCCGGGGAGCTGTTTTTT. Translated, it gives CASSQDQGAGELFF.

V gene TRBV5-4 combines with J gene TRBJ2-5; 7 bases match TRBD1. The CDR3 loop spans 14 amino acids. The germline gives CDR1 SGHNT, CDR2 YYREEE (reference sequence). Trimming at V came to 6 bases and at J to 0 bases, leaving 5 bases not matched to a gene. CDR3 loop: CASKDRAYQETQYF. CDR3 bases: TGTGCCAGCAAAGACAGGGCGTACCAAGAGACCCAGTACTTC.

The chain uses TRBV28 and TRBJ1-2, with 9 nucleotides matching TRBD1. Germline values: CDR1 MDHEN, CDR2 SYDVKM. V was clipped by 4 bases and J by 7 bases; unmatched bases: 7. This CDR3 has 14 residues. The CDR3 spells CASSSGQGGFGYTF. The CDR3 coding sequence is TGTGCCAGCAGTTCGGGACAGGGTGGGTTTGGCTACACCTTC.

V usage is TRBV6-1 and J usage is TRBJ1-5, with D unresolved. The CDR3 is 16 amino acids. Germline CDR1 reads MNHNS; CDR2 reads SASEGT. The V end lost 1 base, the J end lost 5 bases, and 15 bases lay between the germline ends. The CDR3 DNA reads TGTGCCAGCAGTGAAGGGATGGCCGCGGGCCATCAGCCCCAGCATTTT. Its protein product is CASSEGMAAGHQPQHF.

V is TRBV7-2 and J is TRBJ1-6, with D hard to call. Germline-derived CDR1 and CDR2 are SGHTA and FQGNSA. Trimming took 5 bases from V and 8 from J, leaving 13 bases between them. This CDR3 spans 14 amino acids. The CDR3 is CASSPWANYSPLHF. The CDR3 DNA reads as TGTGCCAGCAGCCCCTGGGCGAACTATTCACCCCTCCACTTT.

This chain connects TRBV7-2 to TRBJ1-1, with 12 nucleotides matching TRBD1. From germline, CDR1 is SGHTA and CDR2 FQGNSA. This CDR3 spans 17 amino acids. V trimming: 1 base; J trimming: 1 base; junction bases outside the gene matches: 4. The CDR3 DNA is TGTGCCAGCAGCTTAGACGGGACAGGGGGCCGGAACACTGAAGCTTTCTTT. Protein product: CASSLDGTGGRNTEAFF.

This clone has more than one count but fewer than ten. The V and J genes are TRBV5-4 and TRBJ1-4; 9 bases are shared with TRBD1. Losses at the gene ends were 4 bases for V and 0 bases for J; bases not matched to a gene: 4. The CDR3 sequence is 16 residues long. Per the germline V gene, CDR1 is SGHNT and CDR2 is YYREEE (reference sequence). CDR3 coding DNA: TGTGCCAGCAGCCGGGACAGGGTAGCAACTAATGAAAAACTGTTTTTT. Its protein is CASSRDRVATNEKLFF.

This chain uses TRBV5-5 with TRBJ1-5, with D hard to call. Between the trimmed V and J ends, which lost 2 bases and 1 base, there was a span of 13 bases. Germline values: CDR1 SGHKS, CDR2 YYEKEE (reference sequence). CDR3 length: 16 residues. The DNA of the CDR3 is TGTGCCAGCAGCTTAGAGCCCGCGAGGAGCAATCAGCCCCAGCATTTT. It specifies CASSLEPARSNQPQHF.

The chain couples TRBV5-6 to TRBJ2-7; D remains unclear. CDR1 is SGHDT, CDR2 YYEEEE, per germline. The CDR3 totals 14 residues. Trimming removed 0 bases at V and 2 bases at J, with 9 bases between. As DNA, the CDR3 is TGTGCCAGCAGCTTGGGGCGGTACGCCTACGAGCAGTACGTC. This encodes CASSLGRYAYEQYV.

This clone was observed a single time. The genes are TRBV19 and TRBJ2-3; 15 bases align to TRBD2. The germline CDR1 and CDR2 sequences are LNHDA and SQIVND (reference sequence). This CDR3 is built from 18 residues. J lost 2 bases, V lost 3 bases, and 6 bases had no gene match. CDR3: CASSITGLAGGLTDTQYF. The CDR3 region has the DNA TGTGCCAGTAGTATCACAGGACTAGCGGGGGGGCTCACAGATACGCAGTATTTT. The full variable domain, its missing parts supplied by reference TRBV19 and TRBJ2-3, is DGGITQSPKYLFRKEGQNVTLSCEQNLNHDAMYWYRQDPGQGLRLIYYSQIVNDFQKGDIAEGYSVSREKKESFPLTVTSAQKNPTAFYLCASSITGLAGGLTDTQYFGPGTRLTVL.

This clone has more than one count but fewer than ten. The CDR3 protein is CASYRGRQNTEAFF. In nucleotides, the CDR3 is TGTGCCAGCTACAGGGGGCGTCAAAACACTGAAGCTTTCTTT. The J gene is TRBJ1-1, the V gene TRBV18, with 9 bases matching TRBD1. The ends lost 7 bases at V and 2 bases at J; junction bases unmatched: 5. There are 14 residues in the CDR3. Germline CDR1 is KGHSH and CDR2 is LQKENI.

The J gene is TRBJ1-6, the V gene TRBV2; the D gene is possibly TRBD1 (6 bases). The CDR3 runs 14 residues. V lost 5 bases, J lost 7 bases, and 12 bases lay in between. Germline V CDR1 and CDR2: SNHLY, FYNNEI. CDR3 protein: CASSRQVFNSPLHF. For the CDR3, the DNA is TGTGCCAGCAGTAGACAGGTCTTCAATTCACCCCTCCACTTT.